This T cell receptor (beta chain) was identified in a study of sequential checkpoint blockade in melanoma. The method was immunoSEQ multiplex PCR; TCRdb's version includes in-frame clones alone and lacks a portion of them. In the table there are about 5,100 clones, 60% to 80% of which are singletons. There are a few counts of this clone. Treatment in this sample: randomized to nivolumab then ipilimumab (arm A) or the reverse (arm B). Live CD3+CD8+ CD19− CD56− cells were sorted from PBMCs. CDR3 length equals 13 residues. Germline V gene data show CDR1 as SEHNR and CDR2 as FQNEAQ (reference sequence). V was cut by 6 bases and J by 10 bases, with 18 bases left in between.

The J gene is TRBJ1-1, the V gene TRBV7-9; D is uncertain. This TCR derives from a human patient with melanoma. Some clones in this sample may be carry-over from other donors' samples. The specimen was CD8+ T cells sorted from blood (inferred from file names), collected from a patient given nivolumab and ipilimumab in sequence. CDR3 in amino acids: CASSPGQVEGAFF. CDR3 nucleotides: TGTGCCAGCAGTCCTGGGCAGGTCGAGGGAGCTTTCTTT.